The clone carrying this T cell receptor (beta chain) was counted ten times or more. Its antigen is not known. The entry originates in a study of T cells after yellow fever vaccination. Points from the study as a whole: Compared with primary, the secondary response was weaker and peaked at day 5, not 15.

Template-switching 5'RACE yielded the TCR cDNA; a universal primer site and UMIs were added in the process. TCRdb passed the 5' RACE reads through MiXCR, listing each CDR3 protein once. The data contain more than 200,000 distinct CDR3 sequences, over 3% of them seen just once; the ten biggest clones take up under 20%. Germline lookup yields CDR1 MDHEN and CDR2 SYDVKM. Trimming removed 6 bases from V and 2 bases from J, with 8 bases in between. The CDR3 totals 12 residues. Sample: PBMCs, taken 15 days after the yellow fever booster vaccination. This receptor was identified in a man aged 18 to 30 who received the YFV17D yellow fever vaccine. The rearrangement links TRBV28 to TRBJ2-7; D is unresolved. The CDR3, as DNA: TGTGCCAGCAGGAGTCGAACCTACGAGCAGTACGTC. Its protein is CASRSRTYEQYV.